Following are 5 T cell receptor beta chains from one sample sequenced in a study of blood T cell repertoires in COVID-19. Sequencing was performed with immunoSEQ multiplex PCR; in TCRdb, only in-frame clones are kept and a portion is missing. Of roughly 150,000 clones listed, 76% were seen once; the top ten hold about 4%. Sequenced material: peripheral blood. The receptors shown here come from a woman of 80 years or more with acute or convalescent COVID-19.

This clone occurred once. This chain connects TRBV15 to TRBJ2-1, with a tentative D call TRBD1 (7 bases). Germline V lookup: CDR1 LNHNV, CDR2 YYDKDF (reference sequence). V lost 7 bases and J lost 10, with 20 bases in between. The CDR3 contains 14 residues. CDR3 region: CATNQGGLWVEQFF. The CDR3 DNA is TGTGCCACCAACCAGGGGGGCCTATGGGTCGAGCAGTTCTTC.

The chain employs TRBV15 and TRBJ1-1; D gene unclear. The CDR3 runs to 13 residues. Trimming left V 0 bases short and J 6 bases short, with 8 bases between. CDR1 is LNHNV and CDR2 is YYDKDF in the germline V gene (reference sequence). Here the CDR3 reads CATSRDLTSEAFF. The CDR3 DNA sequence: TGTGCCACCAGCAGAGACCTGACATCTGAAGCTTTCTTT.

The chain is built from TRBV13 and TRBJ2-1; 10 bases agree with TRBD1. V shed 3 bases and J 5 bases; nucleotides not matched to a gene: 7. Germline V gives CDR1 PRHDT, CDR2 FYEKMQ (reference sequence). The CDR3 is 16 amino acids. The CDR3 here is CASSFIRTGGHNEQFF. The CDR3 nucleotides read TGTGCCAGCAGCTTCATCAGGACAGGGGGTCACAATGAGCAGTTCTTC.

This clone has just a few counts. The chain couples TRBV20-1 to TRBJ1-2; D call uncertain. The CDR3 runs to 9 residues. Per the germline V gene, CDR1 is DFQATT and CDR2 is SNEGSKA (reference sequence). The V gene lost 6 bases and the J gene lost 8 bases, with 7 bases spanning the gap. The CDR3 protein is CSAREGYTF. The CDR3 DNA reads TGCAGTGCCCGGGAGGGCTACACCTTC.

The chain carries TRBV10-3 and TRBJ2-3; TRBD2 matches at 8 bases. The CDR3 has 13 residues. Per germline, CDR1 ENHRY and CDR2 SYGVKD. J lost 4 bases, V lost 11 bases, and 8 bases had no gene match. CDR3 amino acids: CALGAGGADTQYF. The CDR3 bases are TGTGCCCTAGGGGCGGGAGGTGCAGATACGCAGTATTTT.